Each of the 24 T cell receptor beta chains below was sequenced from the same sample in a study of long-term antiretroviral therapy in people with HIV. Run at survey level, the immunoSEQ assay was version v3.0. TCRdb's copy holds only in-frame clones and misses some; the assay was immunoSEQ multiplex PCR. The sample lists under 35,000 clones; about 93% were seen once. Sequencing was performed on unsorted PBMCs, taken about 5.1 years after starting antiretroviral therapy. The receptors here all came from a woman aged 45-65 years with HIV.

This chain connects TRBV7-2 to TRBJ2-7; 9 nucleotides align to TRBD1. Germline values: CDR1 SGHTA, CDR2 FQGNSA. This CDR3 has 15 amino acids. The junction had 10 bases not matched to a gene; V was cut back by 4 bases and J by 6 bases. CDR3 protein: CASSSTRGTGTEQYF. DNA of the CDR3: TGTGCCAGCAGCTCAACCCGGGGGACAGGGACCGAGCAGTACTTC. The full variable domain, completed using reference TRBV7-2 and TRBJ2-7, is GAGVSQSPSNKVTEKGKDVELRCDPISGHTALYWYRQSLGQGLEFLIYFQGNSAPDKSGLPSDRFSAERTGGSVSTLTIQRTQQEDSAVYLCASSSTRGTGTEQYFGPGTRLTVT.

This clone was counted between two and nine times. This sequence joins TRBV2 and TRBJ2-7; 7 bases line up with TRBD2. Germline CDR1 SNHLY, CDR2 FYNNEI. V shed 4 bases and J 2 bases; nucleotides not matched to a gene: 2. The CDR3 is made up of 13 amino acids. The CDR3 region is CASSGGLTYEQYF. The CDR3 bases are TGTGCCAGCAGTGGGGGACTAACCTACGAGCAGTACTTC.

J is TRBJ2-7 and V is TRBV7-6; D not certain. V was trimmed by 0 bases and J by 3 bases, leaving 12 bases between them. CDR3 length: 15 residues. Germline CDR1 is SGHVS and CDR2 is FNYEAQ. This CDR3 is CASSLANSAVYEQYF. CDR3 in DNA: TGTGCCAGCAGCTTAGCGAACAGCGCAGTCTACGAGCAGTACTTC.

This chain uses TRBV9 with TRBJ2-7, with TRBD2 matching over 7 bases. The V segment lost 0 bases and the J segment 3 bases; nucleotides outside the gene matches: 3. CDR1 is SGDLS, CDR2 YYNGEE, per germline. The CDR3 loop spans 14 amino acids. The CDR3 loop reads CASSVAGGNYEQYF. In nucleotides, the CDR3 is TGTGCCAGCAGCGTAGCGGGGGGAAACTACGAGCAGTACTTC.

V gene TRBV5-1 combines with J gene TRBJ2-4; no firm D call. Germline V lookup: CDR1 SGHRS, CDR2 YFSETQ. Trimming left V 5 bases short and J 6 bases short, with 6 bases between. The length of the CDR3 is 11 residues. CDR3 region: CASSNTNIQYF. The CDR3 nucleotides are TGCGCCAGCAGTAATACAAACATTCAGTACTTC.

The chain couples TRBV1 to TRBJ2-4; TRBD1 is the table's D call and was not checked against the DNA. TRBV1 is designated a pseudogene. The CDR3 is 15 residues long. The CDR3 here is CTSSQDPGTGNIQYF. CDR3 sequence (DNA): TGCACCAGCAGCCAAGATCCGGGGACAGGAAACATTCAGTACTTC.

V gene TRBV9 combines with J gene TRBJ2-5; D remains unclear. Germline V gene lookup returns CDR1 SGDLS and CDR2 YYNGEE. V was shortened by 3 bases and J by 7 bases, with 13 bases between the two germline ends. The CDR3 is 13 residues long. CDR3 bases: TGTGCCAGCAGCGCTCCCTCCTCGGGGACCCAGTACTTC. Its protein product is CASSAPSSGTQYF.

This sequence joins TRBV5-6 and TRBJ2-7, with TRBD1 identical over 8 bases. This CDR3 contains 14 residues. Trimming at V came to 2 bases and at J to 4 bases, leaving 5 bases not matched to a gene. Germline V CDR1 and CDR2: SGHDT, YYEEEE. CDR3 in DNA: TGTGCCAGCAGCTTTGGACAGGGTGTATACGAGCAGTACTTC. Residues: CASSFGQGVYEQYF.

The chain links TRBV19 to TRBJ2-3; no clear D. Per germline, CDR1 LNHDA and CDR2 SQIVND (reference sequence). Trimming shortened V by 1 base and J by 6 bases, and 8 bases separated the two germline ends. The CDR3 is 13 residues long. The CDR3 here is CASSIALSDTQYF. The CDR3, as DNA: TGTGCCAGTAGTATAGCCCTTTCTGATACGCAGTATTTT.

The rearrangement uses TRBV30 and TRBJ1-2; unclear D gene. Germline assignment: CDR1 GTSNPN and CDR2 SVGIG (reference sequence). The CDR3 covers 11 residues. V was shortened by 4 bases and J by 6 bases, with 9 bases between the two germline ends. The CDR3 region is CAWKQFDGYTF. The CDR3 bases are TGTGCCTGGAAGCAGTTTGATGGCTACACCTTC. Supplemented by reference TRBV30 and TRBJ1-2, the full variable domain reads SQTIHQWPATLVQPVGSPLSLECTVEGTSNPNLYWYRQAAGRGLQLLFYSVGIGQISSEVPQNLSASRPQDRQFILSSKKLLLSDSGFYLCAWKQFDGYTFGSGTRLTVV.

V and J are TRBV10-3 and TRBJ1-3; no clear D. V was clipped by 8 bases and J by 0 bases, with 11 bases between them. CDR3 size: 14 residues. Germline-derived CDR1 and CDR2 are ENHRY and SYGVKD. The CDR3 loop reads CAIGRGISGNTIYF. CDR3 nucleotide sequence: TGTGCCATCGGAAGAGGGATCTCTGGAAACACCATATATTTT.

The gene calls are TRBV5-5 and TRBJ2-4, with 7 nucleotides matching TRBD1. This CDR3 is built from 16 residues. CDR1 and CDR2 (germline): SGHKS, YYEKEE (reference sequence). With 4 bases clipped from V and 2 bases from J, the junction kept 9 bases outside the gene matches. CDR3 sequence reads: CASSPGTDYSKNIQYF. The DNA of the CDR3 is TGTGCCAGCAGCCCGGGGACAGACTATTCCAAAAACATTCAGTACTTC.

The chain carries TRBV11-2 and TRBJ1-1, with D possibly TRBD1 on 6 matching bases. V gave up 2 bases and J gave up 1 base, with 17 bases separating them. In germline, CDR1 is SGHAT, CDR2 FQNNGV. This CDR3 has 17 residues. The CDR3 protein is CASSLSVYRAGNTEAFF. In DNA form, the CDR3 reads TGTGCCAGCAGCTTATCGGTATACAGGGCAGGGAACACTGAAGCTTTCTTT.

This chain joins TRBV6-5 and TRBJ2-7, with unresolved D. Trimming cost V 4 bases and J 4 bases, with 20 bases left between them. The CDR3 is 16 amino acids. The germline gives CDR1 MNHEY, CDR2 SVGAGI. CDR3 DNA sequence: TGTGCCAGCAGTTCCTACGGGCACTCCTTTCCTTACGAGCAGTACTTC. This translates into CASSSYGHSFPYEQYF.

V and J are TRBV5-4 and TRBJ2-4; TRBD2 might be the D (6 bases). V shed 3 bases and J shed 0 bases, with 13 bases lying between them. Germline V gives CDR1 SGHNT, CDR2 YYREEE (reference sequence). The CDR3 length is 16 residues. CDR3 in DNA: TGTGCCAGCAGCTGGGGCGGGGTTTTAGCCAAAAACATTCAGTACTTC. Amino acids: CASSWGGVLAKNIQYF.

This chain links TRBV29-1 with TRBJ2-1; 9 bases align to TRBD2. Trimming at V came to 6 bases and at J to 0 bases, leaving 3 bases not matched to a gene. The CDR3 runs 14 residues. Per the germline V gene, CDR1 is SQVTM and CDR2 is ANQGSEA. CDR3 amino acids: CSVAAGGSYNEQFF. Written as DNA, the CDR3 is TGCAGCGTAGCAGCGGGGGGCTCCTACAATGAGCAGTTCTTC.

The chain has TRBV19 and TRBJ2-1, with TRBD1 matching over 7 bases. This CDR3 comprises 15 residues. Trimming removed 5 bases from V and 7 bases from J; junction bases left unmatched: 11. The germline gives CDR1 LNHDA, CDR2 SQIVND (reference sequence). The CDR3 DNA follows: TGTGCCAGTAGTTATTTGGGGACAGAAAGGAATGAGCAGTTCTTC. It encodes CASSYLGTERNEQFF.

In DNA, the CDR3 is TGTGCCAGCAAAACTGACACCTACGAGCAGTACTTC. Amino acids: CASKTDTYEQYF. The rearrangement joins TRBV2 to TRBJ2-7; D ambiguous. The CDR3 runs to 12 residues. Looked up from germline, CDR1 is SNHLY and CDR2 is FYNNEI. Trimming left V 7 bases short and J 2 bases short, with 9 bases between.

This clone was seen once. The chain links TRBV2 to TRBJ2-5; TRBD2 matches 13 bases. Germline lookup yields CDR1 SNHLY and CDR2 FYNNEI. The CDR3 extends over 16 amino acids. V shed 6 bases, J shed 5 bases, and the junction held 9 bases outside the gene matches. CDR3 in DNA: TGTGCCAGCAGCTCACTAGCGGGGGGGCCTGGGGAGACCCAGTACTTC. Translated, it gives CASSSLAGGPGETQYF. The whole variable domain, filled in from reference TRBV2 and TRBJ2-5, reads EPEVTQTPSHQVTQMGQEVILRCVPISNHLYFYWYRQILGQKVEFLVSFYNNEISEKSEIFDDQFSVERPDGSNFTLKIRSTKLEDSAMYFCASSSLAGGPGETQYFGPGTRLLVL.

The rearrangement joins TRBV27 to TRBJ2-5; TRBD2 aligns across 9 bases. This CDR3 has 14 residues. V was pared by 5 bases and J by 2 bases, with 3 bases of the junction left unmatched. The germline CDR1 and CDR2 sequences are MNHEY and SMNVEV (reference sequence). The CDR3 reads CASSLAGRQETQYF. In DNA form, the CDR3 reads TGTGCCAGCAGTCTAGCGGGGCGACAAGAGACCCAGTACTTC.

This clone was seen only once. The genes are TRBV19 and TRBJ2-5; 8 nucleotides match TRBD2. This CDR3 has 15 amino acids. Germline loops: CDR1 LNHDA, CDR2 SQIVND (reference sequence). V was pared by 6 bases and J by 1 base, with 7 bases of the junction left unmatched. CDR3 coding DNA: TGTGCCAGTAGACCCCGGGAGGGGACCCAAGAGACCCAGTACTTC. Protein product: CASRPREGTQETQYF.

The V gene is TRBV7-8, the J gene TRBJ2-1, with 10 nucleotides matching TRBD1. The CDR3 has 16 amino acids. The trim removed 0 bases at V and 3 bases at J, leaving 2 bases unmatched. Germline loops: CDR1 SGHVS, CDR2 FQNEAQ. CDR3 residues: CASSLARDRGYNEQFF. CDR3 nucleotides: TGTGCCAGCAGCTTAGCGCGGGACAGGGGCTACAATGAGCAGTTCTTC.

The rearrangement uses TRBV7-9 and TRBJ2-7, with D hard to call. Trimming stripped 4 bases from V and 0 bases from J, with 13 bases between. Germline V gene lookup returns CDR1 SEHNR and CDR2 FQNEAQ (reference sequence). The CDR3 sequence is 15 residues long. CDR3 in DNA: TGTGCCAGCAGCTCCACACAACACCACTCCTACGAGCAGTACTTC. It is translated as CASSSTQHHSYEQYF.

The chain is built from TRBV27 and TRBJ2-4; 10 nucleotides align to TRBD1. The CDR3 runs 17 residues. Germline V gene lookup returns CDR1 MNHEY and CDR2 SMNVEV (reference sequence). V shed 6 bases, J shed 2 bases, and the junction held 10 bases outside the gene matches. As DNA, the CDR3 is TGTGCCAGCAGCCTAAGGCGACAGGGGGCAACCAAAAACATTCAGTACTTC. It is translated as CASSLRRQGATKNIQYF.